The 8 T cell receptor beta chains presented below share a single source sample, sequenced in a study of T cell responses to AZD1222 COVID-19 vaccine. Using immunoSEQ multiplex PCR, the repertoire was profiled, and TCRdb retains in-frame clones only, with some absent. The table lists roughly 140,000 clones, about 81% of them singletons, with about 3.8% in the top ten. The sequenced sample was peripheral blood, obtained on day 0 of MenACWY control vaccination. All receptors derive from an adult in good health.

The rearrangement joins TRBV27 to TRBJ2-7, with TRBD1 matching 9 bases. CDR1 MNHEY and CDR2 SMNVEV come from the germline V gene (reference sequence). The CDR3 extends over 14 amino acids. Unmatched junction bases numbered 4, after V lost 6 bases and J lost 1 base. Here the CDR3 reads CASRPGQGSYEQYV. The CDR3 bases are TGTGCCAGCAGACCGGGACAGGGATCCTACGAGCAGTACGTC.

This sequence joins TRBV29-1 and TRBJ1-2; no definite D call. Germline CDR1 reads SQVTM; CDR2 reads ANQGSEA. Between the trimmed V and J ends, which lost 2 bases and 0 bases, there was a span of 16 bases. The CDR3 contains 16 residues. The CDR3 is CSVERATKTTNYGYTF. In nucleotides, the CDR3 is TGCAGCGTTGAACGGGCAACTAAGACTACTAACTATGGCTACACCTTC.

This clone is a singleton in its sample. The chain employs TRBV18 and TRBJ1-1, with D uncertain. Germline values: CDR1 KGHSH, CDR2 LQKENI. The CDR3 sequence is 14 residues long. V shed 2 bases and J shed 1 base, with 8 bases lying between them. CDR3 in DNA: TGTGCCAGCTCACCAAGCCACAGGAACACTGAAGCTTTCTTT. Translating gives CASSPSHRNTEAFF.

This sequence joins TRBV30 and TRBJ2-1, with D tentatively TRBD1 (5 bases). Germline values: CDR1 GTSNPN, CDR2 SVGIG (reference sequence). The CDR3 has 15 amino acids. V was trimmed by 4 bases and J by 7 bases, leaving 20 bases between them. The CDR3 is CAWNMRRGMGNEQFF. CDR3 bases: TGTGCCTGGAACATGCGTAGGGGCATGGGGAATGAGCAGTTCTTC.

This chain connects TRBV29-1 to TRBJ1-2; D is ambiguous. Trimming pared 0 bases from V and 3 bases from J, leaving 14 bases between. The germline CDR1 and CDR2 sequences are SQVTM and ANQGSEA. This CDR3 contains 15 residues. The CDR3 is CSVEDRDPDYYGYTF. CDR3 nucleotides: TGCAGCGTTGAAGATCGAGACCCGGACTACTATGGCTACACCTTC.

This chain links TRBV3-1 (or the pseudogene TRBV3-2) with TRBJ2-5, with D hard to call. The CDR3 has 15 residues. V was trimmed by 4 bases and J by 5 bases, leaving 17 bases between them. CDR1 is LGHDT, CDR2 YNNKEL, per germline (reference sequence). The CDR3 DNA reads TGTGCCAGCAGCCCGCTACCTCTAGAGTTCGAGACCCAGTACTTC. It specifies CASSPLPLEFETQYF.

The chain carries TRBV7-3 and TRBJ1-2; D ambiguous. The CDR3 is made up of 13 amino acids. The V gene's germline CDR1 is SGHTA and CDR2 FQGTGA. The V end was cut by 0 bases, the J end by 7 bases, with 9 bases between. CDR3 sequence: CASSLTSVGGYTF. As DNA, the CDR3 is TGTGCCAGCAGCTTAACGTCGGTTGGTGGCTACACCTTC.

This clone was counted between two and nine times. This chain joins TRBV3-1 (or the pseudogene TRBV3-2) and TRBJ2-3, with D maybe TRBD2 (7 bases). Germline assignment: CDR1 LGHDT and CDR2 YNNKEL (reference sequence). V was trimmed by 0 bases and J by 2 bases, leaving 21 bases between them. The CDR3 covers 19 residues. CDR3 amino acids: CASSQDEWAGAQFTDTQYF. In nucleotides, the CDR3 is TGTGCCAGCAGCCAAGATGAGTGGGCGGGGGCCCAATTCACAGATACGCAGTATTTT.